The source of this TCR beta chain is a study of blood T cell repertoires in COVID-19. The wider study: There were acute and convalescent COVID-19 samples, and they came from the United States, Italy and Spain. PBMCs, B-cell-depleted T cells, or T cells were the source of the cDNA or gDNA that made up the material.

Seattle enrolled patients during active infection and tracked them longitudinally. This clone showed up just once. The repertoire was sequenced with immunoSEQ multiplex PCR; TCRdb's copy has only in-frame clones and lacks some. The sample shows about 160,000 clones, about nine tenths of them seen only once. Trimming took off 11 bases at V and 7 bases at J, with 17 bases between the two ends. Germline-derived CDR1 and CDR2 are LNHDA and SQIVND (reference sequence). There are 13 residues in the CDR3. The clonotype comes from a man aged 25-45 years with COVID-19, enrolled during active disease. The sample taken for sequencing was peripheral blood. V and J are TRBV19 and TRBJ1-4; possibly TRBD1 for D (6 bases). The CDR3 reads CAAEGGASEKLFF. In DNA, the CDR3 is TGTGCCGCCGAGGGGGGGGCTAGTGAAAAACTGTTTTTT.